The 14 T cell receptor beta chains given below trace back to one sample, sequenced in a study of CD8 T cells in ankylosing spondylitis. TCRdb recomputed calls from the 5' RACE reads with MiXCR, one row per CDR3 protein. Among 150,000 to 200,000 distinct CDR3 sequences, about 20% were seen once, and the ten largest hold around 4.7%. Sequenced: blood, either unsorted or a sorted T cell fraction (not recorded which). The receptors were gathered from a male donor aged 10 to 35 with ankylosing spondylitis or in good health (not recorded which).

This clonotype was counted many times. J is TRBJ2-3 and V is TRBV20-1; 7 bases are a match to TRBD2. This CDR3 contains 16 residues. Germline trimming cut 4 bases from V and 5 bases from J; bases unmatched to any gene: 15. The V gene's germline CDR1 is DFQATT and CDR2 SNEGSKA (reference sequence). CDR3 nucleotides: TGCAGTGCTAAAAGGAGTGGGAGGGCCTGGGTAGATACGCAGTATTTT. Protein product: CSAKRSGRAWVDTQYF.

The chain has TRBV4-1 and TRBJ2-7; 7 bases agree with TRBD2. Germline assignment: CDR1 MGHRA and CDR2 YSYEKL. There are 15 residues in the CDR3. V gave up 1 base and J gave up 3 bases; unmatched junction bases: 6. The chain's CDR3 is CASSQVVGGDYEQYF. The CDR3 DNA reads TGCGCCAGCAGCCAAGTCGTGGGGGGGGACTACGAGCAGTACTTC.

This clonotype appeared a few times. This rearrangement joins TRBV18 to TRBJ2-4; TRBD2 aligns across 7 bases. In germline, CDR1 is KGHSH, CDR2 LQKENI. V trimming: 6 bases; J trimming: 3 bases; junction bases outside the gene matches: 5. The CDR3 length is 14 residues. The CDR3 region is CASSPGLDKNIQYF. CDR3 DNA: TGTGCCAGCTCGCCCGGACTAGACAAAAACATTCAGTACTTC.

V and J are TRBV7-9 and TRBJ2-7, with 7 bases identical to TRBD2. Germline V gene data show CDR1 as SEHNR and CDR2 as FQNEAQ (reference sequence). CDR3 length: 14 amino acids. Trimming cost V 5 bases and J 2 bases; bases outside gene matches: 6. The CDR3 DNA reads TGTGCCAGCAGCCCACAAGCGGGGCCCTACGAGCAGTACTTC. This gives the protein CASSPQAGPYEQYF.

The sample holds many counts of this clonotype. The V call is TRBV5-5, the J call TRBJ1-5, with TRBD1 matching over 10 bases. Per germline, CDR1 SGHKS and CDR2 YYEKEE (reference sequence). V gave up 4 bases and J gave up 4 bases; unmatched junction bases: 5. CDR3 size: 15 residues. CDR3 in amino acids: CASSRTGGGNQPQHF. In DNA form, the CDR3 reads TGTGCCAGCAGCAGGACAGGGGGAGGGAATCAGCCCCAGCATTTT.

This clonotype was seen ten or more times. Written as DNA, the CDR3 is TGTGCCAGTAGTATTAACATCCCGCCCGGGGAGCTGTTTTTT. Translated: CASSINIPPGELFF. This chain links TRBV19 with TRBJ2-2, with no clear D. V was clipped by 3 bases and J by 6 bases, with 11 bases between them. Per the germline V gene, CDR1 is LNHDA and CDR2 is SQIVND (reference sequence). CDR3 length: 14 residues.

This clonotype was seen ten or more times. The V and J genes are TRBV9 and TRBJ2-6; maybe TRBD2 (5 bases). Germline V gene lookup returns CDR1 SGDLS and CDR2 YYNGEE. This CDR3 comprises 17 residues. Trimming stripped 0 bases from V and 2 bases from J, with 12 bases between. CDR3 sequence: CASSVEEGLPGANVLTF. The CDR3 coding sequence is TGTGCCAGCAGCGTAGAAGAGGGTCTACCTGGGGCCAACGTCCTGACTTTC.

The gene calls are TRBV11-3 and TRBJ2-2, with D perhaps matching TRBD1 (6 bases). The CDR3 covers 14 residues. The V end lost 5 bases, the J end lost 1 base, and 8 bases lay between the germline ends. Germline V gene sequence: CDR1 SGHNT, CDR2 YENEEA. The CDR3: CASSGTRNTGELFF. In DNA, the CDR3 is TGTGCCAGCAGCGGGACAAGGAACACCGGGGAGCTGTTTTTT.

This clonotype was detected many times. The chain's CDR3 is CASSQFTNSPLHF. The CDR3 nucleotides read TGTGCCAGCAGCCAATTTACCAATTCACCCCTCCACTTT. The chain recombines TRBV4-2 with TRBJ1-6; no clear D. Germline CDR1 reads LGHNA; CDR2 reads YNFKEQ. The germline V and J ends were trimmed by 2 bases and 7 bases, with 6 bases remaining between them. The CDR3 has 13 amino acids.

The chain is built from TRBV6-5 and TRBJ1-6; the D is unclear. Trimming took off 7 bases at V and 11 bases at J, with 15 bases between the two ends. The CDR3 sequence is 13 residues long. The germline gives CDR1 MNHEY, CDR2 SVGAGI. For the CDR3, the DNA is TGTGCCAGCAAAAACATGGAGGTGACACCCCTCCACTTT. Encoded protein: CASKNMEVTPLHF.

Ten or more counts support this clonotype. The CDR3, as DNA: TGCAGTGCTAGAGAGCCCTCCTCGTACAATGAGCAGTTCTTC. This sequence encodes CSAREPSSYNEQFF. The rearrangement links TRBV20-1 to TRBJ2-1; the D is unclear. V lost 0 bases, J lost 4 bases, and 10 bases lay in between. The germline gives CDR1 DFQATT, CDR2 SNEGSKA (reference sequence). This CDR3 contains 14 residues.

The chain links TRBV20-1 to TRBJ1-5; D gene unclear. The CDR3 contains 13 residues. Germline V gene data show CDR1 as DFQATT and CDR2 as SNEGSKA (reference sequence). The ends were cut back, 4 bases at V and 4 bases at J, with 11 bases in the middle. The CDR3 spells CSAINRNNQPQHF. The CDR3 coding sequence is TGCAGTGCTATAAACAGAAATAATCAGCCCCAGCATTTT.

The chain carries TRBV5-1 and TRBJ2-7; 7 bases map to TRBD1. Per germline, CDR1 SGHRS and CDR2 YFSETQ. This CDR3 contains 13 residues. J lost 3 bases, V lost 4 bases, and 4 bases had no gene match. The CDR3 here is CASSPGQYYEQYV. Written as DNA, the CDR3 is TGCGCCAGCAGCCCGGGACAGTACTACGAGCAGTACGTC.

The table lists this clonotype with many counts. This chain connects TRBV4-2 to TRBJ2-5; tentatively, D is TRBD2 (6 bases). Trimming removed 1 base from V and 4 bases from J, with 16 bases in between. Germline CDR1 LGHNA, CDR2 YNFKEQ. The CDR3 is 16 amino acids. The CDR3 DNA reads as TGTGCCAGCAGCCAAGGGGACTCAGGGCGCGGAGAGACCCAGTACTTC. Its protein product is CASSQGDSGRGETQYF.